A single sample gave rise to the 3 T cell receptor beta chains below, sequenced in a study of blood T cell repertoires in COVID-19. Some clones are missing from TCRdb's copy, which holds only in-frame ones; the method was immunoSEQ multiplex PCR. The profile shows fewer than 300,000 clones, roughly 80% of them singletons. Sequenced sample: peripheral blood. These receptors originate from a woman aged 50 to 60 who had recovered from COVID-19.

This clone showed up many times. J is TRBJ2-1 and V is TRBV20-1, with D perhaps being TRBD1 or TRBD2 (5 bases each). The CDR3 loop spans 14 amino acids. Between the trimmed V and J ends, which lost 3 bases and 5 bases, there was a span of 14 bases. Germline loops: CDR1 DFQATT, CDR2 SNEGSKA (reference sequence). The CDR3 is CSASGGWGDNEQFF. DNA of the CDR3: TGCAGTGCTAGTGGGGGTTGGGGAGACAATGAGCAGTTCTTC.

The rearrangement links TRBV7-2 to TRBJ1-6; possible D gene TRBD1, 6 bases. The CDR3 contains 14 residues. Trimming stripped 3 bases from V and 10 bases from J, with 13 bases between. Germline lookup yields CDR1 SGHTA and CDR2 FQGNSA. CDR3 in amino acids: CASSLNRVMSPLHF. As DNA, the CDR3 is TGTGCCAGCAGCTTGAACAGGGTCATGTCACCCCTCCACTTT.

This clone was observed a single time. This chain links TRBV5-5 with TRBJ2-5; unclear D gene. The germline CDR1 and CDR2 sequences are SGHKS and YYEKEE (reference sequence). V lost 3 bases, J lost 1 base, and 10 bases lay in between. This CDR3 spans 14 amino acids. The CDR3 here is CASSSTATQETQYF. Written as DNA, the CDR3 is TGTGCCAGCAGCTCAACAGCAACCCAAGAGACCCAGTACTTC.